This TCR beta chain was observed in a study of blood T cell repertoires in COVID-19. In the study overall: Samples of COVID-19 (acute and convalescent) were obtained from the United States, Italy and Spain. PBMCs, B-cell-depleted T cells, or T cells were the source of the cDNA or gDNA that made up the material.

The CDR3 has 14 residues. The V and J ends lost 0 bases and 6 bases respectively, with 9 bases between them. Germline CDR1 reads LNHNV; CDR2 reads YYDKDF (reference sequence). Original processing methods: How many nucleated cells were present was estimated from reference gene primer amplification. This table comes from immunoSEQ multiplex PCR, and its TCRdb copy is limited to in-frame clones, with some not included. Clone size and the V and J calls come from that table; the DNA yielded D and trimming. The table has some 220,000 clones, over 60% seen once; the top ten hold about 7.2%. The V gene is TRBV15, the J gene TRBJ1-3; no reliable D call. Source material: peripheral blood. This clonotype was obtained from a woman in her 70s with acute or convalescent COVID-19. The CDR3 reads CATSRDSQENTIYF. CDR3 nucleotides: TGTGCCACCAGCAGAGATTCTCAGGAAAACACCATATATTTT.